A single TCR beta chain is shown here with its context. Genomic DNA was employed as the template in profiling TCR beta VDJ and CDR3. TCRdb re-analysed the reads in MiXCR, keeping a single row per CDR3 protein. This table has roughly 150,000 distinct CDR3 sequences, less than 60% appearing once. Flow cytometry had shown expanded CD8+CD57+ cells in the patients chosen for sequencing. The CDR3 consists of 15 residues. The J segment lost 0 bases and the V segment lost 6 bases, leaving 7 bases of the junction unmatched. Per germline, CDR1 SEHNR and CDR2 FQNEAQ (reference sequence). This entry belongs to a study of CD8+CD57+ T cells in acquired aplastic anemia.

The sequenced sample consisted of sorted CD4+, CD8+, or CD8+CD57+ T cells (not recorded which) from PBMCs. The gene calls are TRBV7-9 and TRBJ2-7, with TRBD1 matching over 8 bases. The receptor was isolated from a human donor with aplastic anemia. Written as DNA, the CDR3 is TGTGCCAGCAGTTCAACAGGGGGAGACTCCTACGAGCAGTACTTC. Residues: CASSSTGGDSYEQYF. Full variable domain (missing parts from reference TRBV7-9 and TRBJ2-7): DTGVSQNPRHKITKRGQNVTFRCDPISEHNRLYWYRQTLGQGPEFLTYFQNEAQLEKSRLLSDRFSAERPKGSFSTLEIQRTEQGDSAMYLCASSSTGGDSYEQYFGPGTRLTVT.